The rows below give T cell receptor beta chains drawn from one sample of a study of blood T cells in healthy people across ages. MiXCR, applied by TCRdb to the 5' RACE reads, yields one record per CDR3 protein. The sample lists some 1.6 million distinct CDR3 sequences, roughly 32% occurring once. What was sequenced was blood. The receptors here all came from a woman in her twenties or thirties in good health. Each CDR3 is given with its conserved first and last residue. The D gene is left open where the match is weak. Clone sizes are given selectively: once, few, many, or a class where the clone is expanded.

DNA,CDR3,size,J,V,D
TGCAGTGCTAGAGGAGTAGGACACTATGGCTACACCTTC,CSARGVGHYGYTF,few,TRBJ1-2,TRBV20-1,NA
TGTGCCAGCAACCAAGTTTCCCAGCGGGAGTTCTATGAGCAGTTCTTC,CASNQVSQREFYEQFF,NA,TRBJ2-1,TRBV3-1,TRBD2
TGTGCCAGCAGCCTCCCCACTAGCGGGGACTACAATGAGCAGTTCTTC,CASSLPTSGDYNEQFF,few,TRBJ2-1,TRBV11-2,TRBD2
TGCGCCAGCAGTCATGAGACGAACCTGAACACTGAAGCTTTCTTT,CASSHETNLNTEAFF,few,TRBJ1-1,TRBV5-1,NA
TGTGCCAGCAGTACCCAAATAGCTGGGGAGCTGTTTTTT,CASSTQIAGELFF,few,TRBJ2-2,TRBV6-5,NA
TGCAGCGTTGAGGAGGGTGGATCCTACAATGAGCAGTTCTTC,CSVEEGGSYNEQFF,many,TRBJ2-1,TRBV29-1,NA
TGTGCCAGCAGCTCCTGGGGTATCGGAGAGACCCAGTACTTC,CASSSWGIGETQYF,NA,TRBJ2-5,TRBV9,NA
TGTGCCAGCAGTTACTCGATCAGGGGGCACTATGGCTACACCTTC,CASSYSIRGHYGYTF,NA,TRBJ1-2,TRBV6-5,TRBD1
TGTGCCAGCAGCCAAGCTAGACTCGCCTACAATGAGCAGTTCTTC,CASSQARLAYNEQFF,NA,TRBJ2-1,TRBV3-1,NA
TGTGCCAGCAGCCAAGGTGCGGACAGTTTCAATCAGCCCCAGCATTTT,CASSQGADSFNQPQHF,NA,TRBJ1-5,TRBV3-1,NA
TGCAGCGTTGTCCTAGGGGGCTTTAACTATGGCTACACCTTC,CSVVLGGFNYGYTF,NA,TRBJ1-2,TRBV29-1,TRBD1
TGCAGTGCCGGGAAGGTGGGTGAAGCTTTCTTT,CSAGKVGEAFF,once,TRBJ1-1,TRBV20-1,NA
TGTGCCAGTACGAATCGGTCGAACACCGGGGAGCTGTTTTTT,CASTNRSNTGELFF,NA,TRBJ2-2,TRBV6-2/TRBV6-3,NA
TGCGCCAGCAGCCCCCCACCGGCTAACACATCCTACGAGCAGTACTTC,CASSPPPANTSYEQYF,many,TRBJ2-7,TRBV5-1,NA
TGTGCCAGCAGCTTAGGGACAGGGGGTTTCCAAGAGACCCAGTACTTC,CASSLGTGGFQETQYF,NA,TRBJ2-5,TRBV7-9,TRBD1
TGCGCCAGCAGCCAAATCTATGATACGCAGTATTTT,CASSQIYDTQYF,NA,TRBJ2-3,TRBV4-1,NA
TGTGCCTGGAAAAACGGGACAGGGCGATACAATGAGCAGTTCTTC,CAWKNGTGRYNEQFF,NA,TRBJ2-1,TRBV30,TRBD1
TGTGCCAGCAGCCTTGAGAGGACTGGGGCCAACGTCCTGACTTTC,CASSLERTGANVLTF,NA,TRBJ2-6,TRBV9,NA
TGTGCCAGCAGCAACCGGGACAAAGGGGAGACCCAGTACTTC,CASSNRDKGETQYF,few,TRBJ2-5,TRBV11-1,NA
TGTGCCAGCAGTTGGGGACGGGGAAGGAACACTGAAGCTTTCTTT,CASSWGRGRNTEAFF,few,TRBJ1-1,TRBV2,NA
TGCAGTGCCACTGAGCCCCGGCTAGGGAACTATGGCTACACCTTC,CSATEPRLGNYGYTF,NA,TRBJ1-2,TRBV20-1,NA
TGTGCCAGCAGCGTAGTCGCGGAGGGGAATGAGCAGTTCTTC,CASSVVAEGNEQFF,few,TRBJ2-1,TRBV9,NA
TGTGCCAGCAGCTGGGGGGCGAATGAAAAACTGTTTTTT,CASSWGANEKLFF,once,TRBJ1-4,TRBV11-2,NA
TGCGCCAGCAGCCAAGCTCTACACAATGAGCAGTTCTTC,CASSQALHNEQFF,few,TRBJ2-1,TRBV4-1,NA
TGTGCCAGCAGCTTAGACAGGGGGGACACCGGGGAGCTGTTTTTT,CASSLDRGDTGELFF,once,TRBJ2-2,TRBV6-6,TRBD1
TGTGCCAGCAGCTTGGGGGCAGGGGCCAACCAAGAGACCCAGTACTTC,CASSLGAGANQETQYF,NA,TRBJ2-5,TRBV5-6,NA
TGTGCCAGCAGCTCTCTACTCAATGAGCGGTTCTTC,CASSSLLNERFF,NA,TRBJ2-1,TRBV7-9,NA
TGCAGTGCTCGTCCTAAGGAGACCCAGTACTTC,CSARPKETQYF,many,TRBJ2-5,TRBV20-1,NA
TGTGCCAGCAGTTTATCCCGACGGGACACAAAAAACATTCAGTACTTC,CASSLSRRDTKNIQYF,NA,TRBJ2-4,TRBV12-3/TRBV12-4,NA
TGTGCCAGCAGCCTAACCCTCTTCCGGACCGGACTCCAGGGAGATACGCAGTATTTT,CASSLTLFRTGLQGDTQYF,NA,TRBJ2-3,TRBV4-2,NA
TGTGCCAGCAGGGTTAAGGGGTCCGGGGCCAACGTCCGGACTTTC,CASRVKGSGANVRTF,NA,TRBJ2-6,TRBV6-1,NA
TGTGCCAGCAGCCAAGATGACGGAGCGGGACCCCACAATGAGCAGTACTTC,CASSQDDGAGPHNEQYF,NA,TRBJ2-5,TRBV3-1,TRBD2
TGCAGTGCTAGACCAACTCCGGGACAGACAGGATACATAATAAATAACTATGGCTACACCTTC,CSARPTPGQTGYIINNYGYTF,few,TRBJ1-2,TRBV20-1,TRBD1
TGTGCCATCAGTGAGTCGCTAGCGGGAATCACAGATACGCAGTATTTT,CAISESLAGITDTQYF,few,TRBJ2-3,TRBV10-3,TRBD2
TGTGCCAGCAGCCTCCTTAGTGGAAGCTACGAGCAGTACTTC,CASSLLSGSYEQYF,many,TRBJ2-7,TRBV5-1,NA
TGTGCCAGCAGCCTAACGGCCTTGGGGTGGGGGCGGCCCACAGATACGCAGTATTTT,CASSLTALGWGRPTDTQYF,few,TRBJ2-3,TRBV7-8,NA
TGCAGTGCCGTAACCGGGACCACCTTC,CSAVTGTTF,NA,TRBJ1-2,TRBV20-1,NA
TGTGCCAGCAGCCGAGGTTCGCGGGGGAAAGAGACCCAGTACTTC,CASSRGSRGKETQYF,few,TRBJ2-5,TRBV6-2/TRBV6-3,TRBD2
TGCGCCAGCAGTGAGGGCGGGAGGGCCGTCTGGCGAGATGAGCAGTTCTTC,CASSEGGRAVWRDEQFF,NA,TRBJ2-1,TRBV10-1,TRBD2
TGTGCCAGCGCCCGGGGACCGTATAGCAATCAGCCCCAGCATTTT,CASARGPYSNQPQHF,NA,TRBJ1-5,TRBV7-2,NA
TGTGCCAGCAGCACCCGGACAGGAATCAGCTATGGCTACACCTTC,CASSTRTGISYGYTF,NA,TRBJ1-2,TRBV3-1,TRBD1
TGTGCCAGCACTCTCCCCCAGTGGGCCGAGCAGTACTTC,CASTLPQWAEQYF,NA,TRBJ2-7,TRBV11-2,NA
TGCGCCAGCAGTGCTGCAGGGGCCCCCTACGAGCAGTACTTC,CASSAAGAPYEQYF,NA,TRBJ2-7,TRBV27,NA
TGCAGTGCTAGGTCTAGCGGGAGGGCCGGGGAGACCCAGTACTTC,CSARSSGRAGETQYF,NA,TRBJ2-5,TRBV20-1,TRBD2
TGTGCCAGCAGCCCTTCGACGGACAGGCTCGAAGGCGGGGAGCTGTTTTTT,CASSPSTDRLEGGELFF,NA,TRBJ2-2,TRBV5-6,TRBD1
TGTGTCAGCAGCCAAAAGGGTTTCGCCCTCGAGCAGTACTTC,CVSSQKGFALEQYF,NA,TRBJ2-7,TRBV3-1,NA
TGTGCCAGCAGCTTGTCCGGGACTAGCGGGTACTACGAGCAGTACTTC,CASSLSGTSGYYEQYF,NA,TRBJ2-7,TRBV5-5,TRBD2
TGCGCCAGCAGCCAAGGGGGAACAGGGACAGGGTACTACGAGCAGTACTTC,CASSQGGTGTGYYEQYF,NA,TRBJ2-7,TRBV4-1,TRBD1
TGCGCCAGCAGCCGCTTACTAGCGGGAGAGTACAATGAGCAGTTCTTC,CASSRLLAGEYNEQFF,many,TRBJ2-1,TRBV4-1,TRBD2
TGTGCCAGCAGCGCCCCAGGGACCTCTTACACTGAAGCTTTCTTT,CASSAPGTSYTEAFF,NA,TRBJ1-1,TRBV9,NA